This entry features one T cell receptor beta chain sequence. The antigen remains unidentified. Time point specified: after neoadjuvant nivolumab, at surgical resection. These newly diagnosed stage II-IVA oral cavity squamous cell carcinoma patients had no prior systemic or radiation treatment. The sample is drawn from a study of neoadjuvant anti-PD-1 for oral cavity cancer. The wider study: Most patients had three to four biweekly doses of 3 mg/kg nivolumab before resection. General study points: Only a few patients per response group were TCR-analyzed; validation needed.

Germline values: CDR1 SEHNR, CDR2 FQNEAQ (reference sequence). This CDR3 is built from 14 residues. J gave up 5 bases and V 6 bases, and 7 bases lay outside the gene matches. Clones were sequenced by immunoSEQ multiplex PCR, and TCRdb holds only the in-frame ones, with some missing. The table records about 68,000 clones, roughly 85% of them present only once. Sequenced here: PBMCs, sampled after nivolumab (anti-PD-1) treatment. The chain couples TRBV7-9 to TRBJ2-1; 7 bases map to TRBD1. This clonotype was obtained from a person between 40 and 85 years old with oral cavity squamous cell carcinoma. The CDR3 reads CASSSYTGDNEQFF. The CDR3 bases are TGTGCCAGCAGTTCGTACACAGGGGACAATGAGCAGTTCTTC.